The clone carrying this T cell receptor beta chain was seen a handful of times. Its antigen is unknown. Alongside a J-beta primer mix, a sample-barcoded 5' primer served in a second PCR lasting about 6 to 12 cycles. The template-switch adaptor, which had 12 random nucleotides, put a tag on each cDNA molecule. One entry per CDR3 protein results from TCRdb running MiXCR on the 5' RACE reads. The table includes over 1,200,000 distinct CDR3 sequences, almost 60% detected once. Total RNA was extracted at no less than 5.5 micrograms per sample. The data belong to a study of blood T cells in healthy people across ages. General study results and limits: Naive T cell percentage by flow cytometry tracked strongly with beta diversity.

The receptor was derived from a man aged 18-30 years in good health. The sample was blood.

The CDR3 is CAWSVYRGLNSNEKLFF. CDR3 DNA sequence: TGTGCCTGGAGTGTTTACAGGGGGCTGAATTCTAATGAAAAACTGTTTTTT. The rearrangement links TRBV30 to TRBJ1-4; the match to TRBD1 covers 9 bases. The CDR3 runs to 17 residues. V trimming: 0 bases; J trimming: 3 bases; junction bases outside the gene matches: 8. CDR1 and CDR2 from the germline V gene are GTSNPN and SVGIG (reference sequence). The full variable domain, completed using reference TRBV30 and TRBJ1-4, is SQTIHQWPATLVQPVGSPLSLECTVEGTSNPNLYWYRQAAGRGLQLLFYSVGIGQISSEVPQNLSASRPQDRQFILSSKKLLLSDSGFYLCAWSVYRGLNSNEKLFFGSGTQLSVL.